One and the same sample provided the 8 T cell receptor beta chains below, sequenced in a study of regulatory T cells in long-lasting Graves disease. Sequencing libraries for TCR beta were prepared with iRepertoire HTBI primers and Arm-PCR of CDR3 regions. TCRdb recomputed calls from the multiplex PCR reads with MiXCR, one row per CDR3 protein. The sample records around 400,000 distinct CDR3 sequences, roughly a sixth being singletons. Time point described: newly diagnosed GD, antithyroid drugs for less than 3 months. With RNA extracted from PBMCs as input, the TCR library was made. The input for sequencing was peripheral blood mononuclear cells (PBMCs), taken at new diagnosis, from a patient treated with antithyroid drugs. Receptors were obtained from a female donor with Graves disease.

The table lists this clonotype with many counts. This chain connects TRBV28 to TRBJ2-5; 7 positions agree with TRBD2. The CDR3 runs 14 residues. Per germline, CDR1 MDHEN and CDR2 SYDVKM. Trimming took 3 bases from V and 7 from J; bases not matched to a gene: 8. CDR3 in amino acids: CASSFALGEGTQYF. As DNA, the CDR3 is TGTGCCAGCAGTTTCGCCCTCGGGGAGGGGACCCAGTACTTC.

This clonotype was seen only a few times. J is TRBJ1-1 and V is TRBV30; D is uncertain. V was cut by 1 base and J by 10 bases, with 25 bases left in between. CDR3 length: 16 residues. Germline assignment: CDR1 GTSNPN and CDR2 SVGIG (reference sequence). This CDR3 reads CAWSGEGLGGGLVAFF. The CDR3, as DNA: TGTGCCTGGAGTGGAGAGGGTTTAGGCGGCGGTTTAGTAGCTTTCTTT.

This clonotype was recorded at least ten times. The V and J genes are TRBV6-1 and TRBJ2-7; D remains ambiguous. The CDR3 runs to 14 residues. Germline V gene data show CDR1 as MNHNS and CDR2 as SASEGT. The V gene lost 1 base and the J gene lost 3 bases, with 10 bases spanning the gap. The CDR3 loop is CASSEGWTDYEQYF. CDR3 coding DNA: TGTGCCAGCAGTGAAGGGTGGACGGACTACGAGCAGTACTTC.

This chain joins TRBV29-1 and TRBJ1-2; D gene unclear. Trimming left V 7 bases short and J 2 bases short, with 11 bases between. Germline V gene lookup returns CDR1 SQVTM and CDR2 ANQGSEA. The CDR3 is 12 amino acids. The CDR3 nucleotides read TGCAGCGCCGCTAACAGAAACTATGGCTACACCTTC. It translates to CSAANRNYGYTF.

The chain links TRBV19 to TRBJ2-6; 8 nucleotides line up with TRBD1. Germline values: CDR1 LNHDA, CDR2 SQIVND (reference sequence). The junction had 19 bases not matched to a gene; V was cut back by 7 bases and J by 2 bases. The CDR3 sequence is 20 residues long. This CDR3 reads CASIDRGRLVEGPGANVLTF. The CDR3 coding sequence is TGTGCCAGTATCGACAGGGGTAGACTCGTGGAGGGGCCTGGGGCCAACGTCCTGACTTTC. The whole variable domain, filled in from reference TRBV19 and TRBJ2-6, reads DGGITQSPKYLFRKEGQNVTLSCEQNLNHDAMYWYRQDPGQGLRLIYYSQIVNDFQKGDIAEGYSVSREKKESFPLTVTSAQKNPTAFYLCASIDRGRLVEGPGANVLTFGAGSRLTVL.

This clonotype was observed at least ten times. The chain is built from TRBV5-1 and TRBJ2-2; D may be TRBD1 (5 bases). This CDR3 region has 14 residues. CDR1 and CDR2 (germline): SGHRS, YFSETQ. Trimming removed 1 base at V and 6 bases at J, with 10 bases between. CDR3 DNA: TGCGCCAGCAGCTTGTGGTCAGGGTCCGGGGAGCTGTTTTTT. This sequence encodes CASSLWSGSGELFF.

This clonotype was counted at least ten times. This chain connects TRBV3-1 to TRBJ1-6; D gene ambiguous. Germline V gives CDR1 LGHDT, CDR2 YNNKEL (reference sequence). The CDR3 extends over 12 amino acids. The V and J ends lost 6 bases and 10 bases respectively, with 10 bases between them. This CDR3 is CASRLEDSPLHF. The DNA for the CDR3 is TGTGCCAGCAGACTAGAAGACTCACCCCTCCACTTT.

Notes on this clonotype: A single base separates this from a much larger clone, so it may be a read error. V and J are TRBV9 and TRBJ2-3; D remains ambiguous. Germline assignment: CDR1 SGDLS and CDR2 YYNGEE. This CDR3 comprises 15 residues. The CDR3 protein is CASSVALEWADTRYF. In DNA, the CDR3 is TGTGCCAGCAGCGTTGCTCTTGAATGGGCAGATACGCGGTATTTT.